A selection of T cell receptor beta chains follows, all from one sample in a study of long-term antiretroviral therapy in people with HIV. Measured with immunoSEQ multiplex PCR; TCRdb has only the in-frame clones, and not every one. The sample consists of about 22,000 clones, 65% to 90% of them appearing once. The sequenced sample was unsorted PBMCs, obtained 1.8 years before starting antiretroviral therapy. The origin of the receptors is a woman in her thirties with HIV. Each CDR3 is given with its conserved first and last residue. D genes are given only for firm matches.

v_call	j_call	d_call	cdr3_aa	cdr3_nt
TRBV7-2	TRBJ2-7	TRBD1	CASSLIPAGGLGEQYF	TGTGCCAGCAGCTTAATCCCGGCAGGGGGCTTGGGCGAGCAGTACTTC
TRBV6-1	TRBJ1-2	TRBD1	CASSGWGSSSGGGRNGYTF	TGTGCCAGCAGTGGTTGGGGTTCGTCGTCAGGGGGCGGGAGAAATGGCTACACCTTC
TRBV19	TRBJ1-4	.	CASSIPRFGEKLFF	TGTGCCAGTAGTATCCCCAGGTTCGGTGAAAAACTGTTTTTT
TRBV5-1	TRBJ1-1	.	CASSFSLNTEAFF	TGCGCCAGCAGCTTTTCCTTGAACACTGAAGCTTTCTTT
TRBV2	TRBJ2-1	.	CASSEALSLGNEQFF	TGTGCCAGCAGTGAAGCTCTTTCCCTTGGCAATGAGCAGTTCTTC
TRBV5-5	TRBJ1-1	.	CASSFSGANTEAFF	TGTGCCAGCAGCTTTTCCGGGGCGAACACTGAAGCTTTCTTT
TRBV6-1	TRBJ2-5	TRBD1	CASKLGGVEETQYF	TGTGCCAGCAAGTTAGGGGGCGTGGAGGAGACCCAGTACTTC
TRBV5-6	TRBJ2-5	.	CASSLGPMGFKTQYF	TGTGCCAGCAGCTTGGGTCCCATGGGTTTCAAGACCCAGTACTTC
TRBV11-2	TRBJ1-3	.	CASSQEGRGNTIYF	TGTGCCAGCAGCCAGGAGGGCCGAGGAAACACCATATATTTT
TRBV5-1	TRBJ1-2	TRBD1	CASSLTWTGGGYTF	TGCGCCAGCAGCCTAACCTGGACAGGGGGAGGCTACACCTTC